The present T cell receptor beta chain was sequenced within a study of blood T cell repertoires in COVID-19. Germline V gene data show CDR1 as DFQATT and CDR2 as SNEGSKA (reference sequence). The CDR3 is 11 residues long. Concerning this clone itself: The junction and the germline gene differ at one end; a read error may be behind it.

Per the original methods: Reference gene primer amplification yielded estimated nucleated cell counts. Clones were read by immunoSEQ multiplex PCR, and TCRdb kept only the in-frame ones, dropping some. V, J and clone size were drawn from that table, and D and trimming were deduced from the DNA. This table holds about 250,000 clones, roughly 85% found once. Sequenced input: peripheral blood. This chain joins TRBV20-1 and TRBJ2-1; TRBD1 might be the D (6 bases). The receptor's source is a man between 18 and 29 years old with active or convalescent COVID-19. CDR3 in amino acids: CSANQGQKQFF. The DNA for the CDR3 is TGCAGCGCTAACCAAGGACAGAAGCAGTTCTTC.